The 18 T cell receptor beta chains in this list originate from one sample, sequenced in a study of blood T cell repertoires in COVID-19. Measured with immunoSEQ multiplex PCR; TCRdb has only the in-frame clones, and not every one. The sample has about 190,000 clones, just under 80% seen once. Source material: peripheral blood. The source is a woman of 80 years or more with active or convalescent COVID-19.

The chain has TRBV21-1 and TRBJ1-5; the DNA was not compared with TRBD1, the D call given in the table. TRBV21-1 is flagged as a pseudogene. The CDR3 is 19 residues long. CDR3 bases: TGTGCCAGCAGCAAAGAAACCATTCCCACCCAACATAGCAATCAGCCCCAGCATTTT. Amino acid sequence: CASSKETIPTQHSNQPQHF.

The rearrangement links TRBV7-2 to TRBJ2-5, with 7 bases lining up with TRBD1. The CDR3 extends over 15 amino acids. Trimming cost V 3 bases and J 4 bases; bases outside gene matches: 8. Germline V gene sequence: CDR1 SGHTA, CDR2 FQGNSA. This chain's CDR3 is CASSFQTGSRETQYF. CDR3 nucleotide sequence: TGTGCCAGCAGCTTCCAGACAGGGTCGAGAGAGACCCAGTACTTC.

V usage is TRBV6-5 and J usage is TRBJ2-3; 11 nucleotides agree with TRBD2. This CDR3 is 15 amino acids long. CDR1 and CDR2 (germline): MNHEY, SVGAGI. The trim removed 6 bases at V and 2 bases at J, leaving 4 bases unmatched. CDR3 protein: CASRKLAGDTDTQYF. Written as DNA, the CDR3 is TGTGCCAGCAGAAAACTAGCGGGGGACACAGATACGCAGTATTTT.

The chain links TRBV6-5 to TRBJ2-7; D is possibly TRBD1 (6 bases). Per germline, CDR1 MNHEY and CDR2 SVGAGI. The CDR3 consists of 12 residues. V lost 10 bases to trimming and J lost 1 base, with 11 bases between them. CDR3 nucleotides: TGTGCCACAAAAGACAGGTCCTACGAGCAGTACTTC. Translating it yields CATKDRSYEQYF.

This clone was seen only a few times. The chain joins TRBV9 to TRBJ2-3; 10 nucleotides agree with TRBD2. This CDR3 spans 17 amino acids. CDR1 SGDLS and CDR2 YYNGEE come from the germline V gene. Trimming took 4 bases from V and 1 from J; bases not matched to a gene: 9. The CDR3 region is CASSLTAGGLRTDTQYF. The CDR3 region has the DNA TGTGCCAGCAGCTTAACAGCGGGGGGGCTTCGCACAGATACGCAGTATTTT.

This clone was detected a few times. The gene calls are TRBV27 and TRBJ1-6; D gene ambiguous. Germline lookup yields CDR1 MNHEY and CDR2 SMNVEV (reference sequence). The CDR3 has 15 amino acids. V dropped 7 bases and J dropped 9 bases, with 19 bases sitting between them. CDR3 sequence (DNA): TGTGCCAGCACCCAGAGGTGGAGATTGGCTTCACCCCTCCACTTT. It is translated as CASTQRWRLASPLHF.

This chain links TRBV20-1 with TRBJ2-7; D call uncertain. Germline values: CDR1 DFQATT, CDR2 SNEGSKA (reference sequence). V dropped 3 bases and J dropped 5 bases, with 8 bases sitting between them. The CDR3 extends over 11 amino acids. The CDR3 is CSASQANEQYF. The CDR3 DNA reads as TGCAGTGCTAGCCAGGCGAACGAGCAGTACTTC.

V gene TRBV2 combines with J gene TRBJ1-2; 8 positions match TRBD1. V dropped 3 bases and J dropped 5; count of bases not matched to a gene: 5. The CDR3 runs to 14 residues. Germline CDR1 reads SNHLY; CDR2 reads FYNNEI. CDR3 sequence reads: CASSDWTGRYGYTF. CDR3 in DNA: TGTGCCAGCAGTGATTGGACAGGGAGATATGGCTACACCTTC.

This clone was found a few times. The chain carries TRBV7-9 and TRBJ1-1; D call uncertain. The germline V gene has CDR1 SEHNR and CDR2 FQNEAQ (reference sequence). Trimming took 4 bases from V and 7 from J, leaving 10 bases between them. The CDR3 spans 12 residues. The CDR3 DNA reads TGTGCCAGCAGCTACCATACAGATGAAGCTTTCTTT. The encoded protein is CASSYHTDEAFF. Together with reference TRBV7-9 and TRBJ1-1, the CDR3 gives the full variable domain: DTGVSQNPRHKITKRGQNVTFRCDPISEHNRLYWYRQTLGQGPEFLTYFQNEAQLEKSRLLSDRFSAERPKGSFSTLEIQRTEQGDSAMYLCASSYHTDEAFFGQGTRLTVV.

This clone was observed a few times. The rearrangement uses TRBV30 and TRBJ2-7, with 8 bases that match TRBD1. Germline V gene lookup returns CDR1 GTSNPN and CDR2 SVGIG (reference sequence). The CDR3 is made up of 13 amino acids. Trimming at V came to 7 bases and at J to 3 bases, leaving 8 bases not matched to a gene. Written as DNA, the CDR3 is TGTGCCTTGCTCCAGGGGGCTGTCTACGAGCAGTACTTC. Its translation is CALLQGAVYEQYF.

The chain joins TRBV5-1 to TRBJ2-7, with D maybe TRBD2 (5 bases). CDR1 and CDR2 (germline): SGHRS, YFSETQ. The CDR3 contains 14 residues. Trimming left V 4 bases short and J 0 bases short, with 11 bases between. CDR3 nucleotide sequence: TGCGCCAGCAGCCCCGAGGGCGGCTCCTACGAGCAGTACTTC. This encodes CASSPEGGSYEQYF.

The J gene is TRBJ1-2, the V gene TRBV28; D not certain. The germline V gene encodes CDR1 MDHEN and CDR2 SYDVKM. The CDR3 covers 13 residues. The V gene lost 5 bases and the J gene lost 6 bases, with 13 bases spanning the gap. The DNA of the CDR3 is TGTGCCAGCAGTCCCCGGAGGTCTGATGGCTACACCTTC. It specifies CASSPRRSDGYTF.

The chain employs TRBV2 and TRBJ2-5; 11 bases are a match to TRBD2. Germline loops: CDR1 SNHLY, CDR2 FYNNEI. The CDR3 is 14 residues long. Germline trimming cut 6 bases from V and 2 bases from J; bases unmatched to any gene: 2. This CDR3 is CASRGLADQETQYF. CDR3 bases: TGTGCCAGCAGGGGACTAGCGGATCAAGAGACCCAGTACTTC. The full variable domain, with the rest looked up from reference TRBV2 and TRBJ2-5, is EPEVTQTPSHQVTQMGQEVILRCVPISNHLYFYWYRQILGQKVEFLVSFYNNEISEKSEIFDDQFSVERPDGSNFTLKIRSTKLEDSAMYFCASRGLADQETQYFGPGTRLLVL.

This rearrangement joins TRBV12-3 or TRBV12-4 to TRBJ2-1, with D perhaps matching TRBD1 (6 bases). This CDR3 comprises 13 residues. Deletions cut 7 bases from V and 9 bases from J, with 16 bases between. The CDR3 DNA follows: TGTGCCAGCATAACTAGACTCAGGGGTGAGCAGTTCTTC. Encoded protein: CASITRLRGEQFF.

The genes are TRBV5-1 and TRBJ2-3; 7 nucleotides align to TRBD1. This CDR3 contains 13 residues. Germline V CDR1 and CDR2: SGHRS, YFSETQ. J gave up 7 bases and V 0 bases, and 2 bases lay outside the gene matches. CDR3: CASSLGQGNTQYF. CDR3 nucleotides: TGCGCCAGCAGCTTGGGACAGGGTAATACGCAGTATTTT. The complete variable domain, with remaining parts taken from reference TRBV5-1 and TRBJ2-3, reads KAGVTQTPRYLIKTRGQQVTLSCSPISGHRSVSWYQQTPGQGLQFLFEYFSETQRNKGNFPGRFSGRQFSNSRSEMNVSTLELGDSALYLCASSLGQGNTQYFGPGTRLTVL.

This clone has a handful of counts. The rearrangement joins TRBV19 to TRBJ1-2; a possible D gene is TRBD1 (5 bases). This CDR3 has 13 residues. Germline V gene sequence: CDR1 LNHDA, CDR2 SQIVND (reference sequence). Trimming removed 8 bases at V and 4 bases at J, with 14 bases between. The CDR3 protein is CASWPRGGYGYTF. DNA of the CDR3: TGTGCCAGTTGGCCCCGCGGGGGCTATGGCTACACCTTC.

CDR3 in DNA: TGTGCCAGCATCTTCCAGGGCTCGAACACCGGGGAGCTGTTTTTT. Amino acids: CASIFQGSNTGELFF. V usage is TRBV28 and J usage is TRBJ2-2; the D gene is possibly TRBD1 (5 bases). The CDR3 length is 15 residues. Germline lookup yields CDR1 MDHEN and CDR2 SYDVKM. Between the trimmed V and J ends, which lost 7 bases and 0 bases, there was a span of 12 bases.

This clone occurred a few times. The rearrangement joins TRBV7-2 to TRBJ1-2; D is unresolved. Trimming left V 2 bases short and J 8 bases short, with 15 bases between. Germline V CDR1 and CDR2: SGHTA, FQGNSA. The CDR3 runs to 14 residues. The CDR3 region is CASSLIPPSRGYTF. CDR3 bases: TGTGCCAGCAGCTTAATACCTCCCTCCCGGGGCTACACCTTC. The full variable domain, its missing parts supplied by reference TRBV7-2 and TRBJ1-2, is GAGVSQSPSNKVTEKGKDVELRCDPISGHTALYWYRQSLGQGLEFLIYFQGNSAPDKSGLPSDRFSAERTGGSVSTLTIQRTQQEDSAVYLCASSLIPPSRGYTFGSGTRLTVV.